This TCR beta chain was recovered during a study of T cell repertoires in cytomegalovirus infection. TCRdb recomputed calls from the reads with MiXCR, one row per CDR3 protein. The repertoire holds a few hundred thousand distinct CDR3 sequences, with about 13% as singletons. On this clonotype: A read error may account for a junction end that differs from germline.

This clonotype originated in a human donor in good health (CMV status not recorded). Some clones in this sample may be carry-over from other donors' samples. What was sequenced was PBMCs.

The CDR3 nucleotides are TGTGTCAGCAGGGGGACAGGGGGGCTTCAGCCCCAGCATTTT. Translation: CVSRGTGGLQPQHF. The rearrangement uses TRBV28 and TRBJ1-5; TRBD1 aligns across 11 bases. The CDR3 consists of 14 residues. Germline CDR1 reads MDHEN; CDR2 reads SYDVKM.